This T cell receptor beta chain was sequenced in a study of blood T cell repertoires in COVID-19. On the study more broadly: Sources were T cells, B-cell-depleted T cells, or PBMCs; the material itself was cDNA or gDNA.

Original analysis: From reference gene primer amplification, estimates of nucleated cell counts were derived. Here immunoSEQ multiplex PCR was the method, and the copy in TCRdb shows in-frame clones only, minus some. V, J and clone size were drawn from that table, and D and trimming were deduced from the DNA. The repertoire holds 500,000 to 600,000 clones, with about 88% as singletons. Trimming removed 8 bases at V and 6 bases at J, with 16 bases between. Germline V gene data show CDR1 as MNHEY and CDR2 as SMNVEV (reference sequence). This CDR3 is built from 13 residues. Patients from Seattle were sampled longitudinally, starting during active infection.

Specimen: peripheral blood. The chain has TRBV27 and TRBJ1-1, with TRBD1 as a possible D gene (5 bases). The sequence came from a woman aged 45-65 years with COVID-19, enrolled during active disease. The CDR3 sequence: CASALQGGAEAFF. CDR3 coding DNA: TGTGCCAGCGCCCTTCAGGGTGGAGCTGAAGCTTTCTTT.